The present entry profiles one TCR beta chain with its context. As processed by the authors: It was from reference gene primer amplification that nucleated cell counts were estimated. Only in-frame clones appear in the TCRdb table, and some are missing; sequencing was by immunoSEQ multiplex PCR. The D gene and trimming were derived from the DNA, and the V and J assignments and clone size from that table. The data show some 250,000 clones, 87% seen once. The sample is drawn from a study of blood T cell repertoires in COVID-19. Germline V gene lookup returns CDR1 LNHDA and CDR2 SQIVND (reference sequence). V was trimmed by 5 bases and J by 7 bases, leaving 12 bases between them. The CDR3 loop spans 14 amino acids.

The chain carries TRBV19 and TRBJ1-6; D is ambiguous. Sequencing used peripheral blood. This clonotype was obtained from a man aged 55 to 70 who had recovered from COVID-19. The DNA for the CDR3 is TGTGCCAGTAGTCCGACCGGGATGAATTCACCCCTCCACTTT. Its translation: CASSPTGMNSPLHF.